Listed below are T cell receptor beta chains from one sample, sequenced in a study of T cell changes during pregnancy in multiple sclerosis. Here immunoSEQ multiplex PCR was the method, and the copy in TCRdb shows in-frame clones only, minus some. In the table there are 55,000 to 70,000 clones, roughly 91% of which are singletons. Sequenced material: CD4+ T cells from peripheral blood mononuclear cells, taken after pregnancy. The receptors originated from a female donor with multiple sclerosis, enrolled in a pregnancy study. CDR3s include the opening cysteine and the closing phenylalanine or tryptophan. The order of the fields is V gene, D gene, J gene, clone size, CDR3 DNA, CDR3 protein. The D gene is left open where the match is weak. Clone size is not always given. Where it is, it says once, few, many or a class for expanded clones.

V: TRBV7-8; D: TRBD1; J: TRBJ1-3; size: few; DNA: TGTGCCAGCAGCTTTGGGACAGAGACCCACCTGTATTTT; CDR3: CASSFGTETHLYF
V: TRBV7-3; D: -; J: TRBJ2-1; size: -; DNA: TGTGCCAGCAGCTCGTACGGGGGAGGTAATGAGCAGTTCTTC; CDR3: CASSSYGGGNEQFF
V: TRBV19; D: -; J: TRBJ1-1; size: once; DNA: TGTGCCAGTAGTATCTCAGGCTCTTCGAACACTGAAGCTTTCTTT; CDR3: CASSISGSSNTEAFF
V: TRBV30; D: TRBD1; J: TRBJ2-7; size: -; DNA: TGTGCCTGGAGTGTACTTGGGACAGGGAACGAGCAGTACTTC; CDR3: CAWSVLGTGNEQYF
V: TRBV5-1; D: TRBD2; J: TRBJ2-3; size: -; DNA: TGCGCCAGCAGCTTGGTGGGTAGCGGGGCCTACACAGATACGCAGTATTTT; CDR3: CASSLVGSGAYTDTQYF
V: TRBV6-1; D: -; J: TRBJ2-3; size: -; DNA: TGTGCCAGCAGTGAAGAGGGGGGGCGCTTAGATACGCAGTATTTT; CDR3: CASSEEGGRLDTQYF
V: TRBV7-2; D: -; J: TRBJ2-5; size: -; DNA: TGTGCCAGCAGCTTAGAAGCTAGAATGGAGACCCAGTACTTC; CDR3: CASSLEARMETQYF
V: TRBV5-1; D: TRBD1; J: TRBJ1-1; size: -; DNA: TGCGCCAGCAGCTTGGGGGGACAGGGAATGAACACTGAAGCTTTCTTT; CDR3: CASSLGGQGMNTEAFF
V: TRBV5-8; D: TRBD1; J: TRBJ2-5; size: -; DNA: TGTGCCAGCGTATCTTCTAGACAGGGGGCAAGGTGGGAGACCCAGTACTTC; CDR3: CASVSSRQGARWETQYF
V: TRBV28; D: -; J: TRBJ2-7; size: -; DNA: TGTGCCAGCACATATAACAGGGTGGTCGGCGGCGAGCAGTACTTC; CDR3: CASTYNRVVGGEQYF
V: TRBV7-2; D: TRBD2; J: TRBJ2-1; size: -; DNA: TGTGCCAGCAGCTTGCAGGGACTAGCGGGAGAAAAGTTCTTC; CDR3: CASSLQGLAGEKFF
V: TRBV9; D: TRBD1; J: TRBJ1-2; size: -; DNA: TGTGCCAGCAGCGTAGGAGACAGGGGGCGAGACTATGGCTACACCTTC; CDR3: CASSVGDRGRDYGYTF
V: TRBV28; D: TRBD2; J: TRBJ2-3; size: -; DNA: TGTGCCAGCAAAACAGGACTAGCGGGACGGGCAGATACGCAGTATTTT; CDR3: CASKTGLAGRADTQYF
V: TRBV9; D: -; J: TRBJ2-1; size: -; DNA: TGTGCCAGCAGCGTAGAGCCCCGAGGGGGTACTAACAATGAGCAGTTCTTC; CDR3: CASSVEPRGGTNNEQFF